This TCR beta chain was found in a study of PD-1 blockade in classical Hodgkin lymphoma. Background on the study: It was nivolumab at 3 mg/kg, given intravenously every 2 weeks, that patients received.

Relapses following autologous stem cell transplantation were seen in all patients, with brentuximab vedotin exposure varying. Study conclusions and caveats: In CD4+ cells, TCR diversity went up significantly by C4D1, but in CD8+ cells it did not. A reduction in baseline TCR diversity was reportedly seen in newly diagnosed patients relative to healthy donors. Any patient who commenced nivolumab under 1 year after ASCT was excluded.

Trimming stripped 6 bases from V and 0 bases from J, with 7 bases between. This CDR3 region has 13 residues. CDR1 and CDR2 from the germline V gene are MDHEN and SYDVKM. This clone is medium-sized. Its antigen is as yet unknown. Only in-frame clones appear in the TCRdb table, and some are missing; sequencing was by immunoSEQ multiplex PCR. Among roughly 14,000 clones listed, roughly 78% were seen once. This TCR was sampled from a human donor with classical Hodgkin lymphoma. The chain is built from TRBV28 and TRBJ2-3; D remains unclear. The source was peripheral blood mononuclear cells (PBMCs), collected before the second cycle of nivolumab. The chain's CDR3 is CASSRGSTDTQYF. As DNA, the CDR3 is TGTGCCAGCAGCCGCGGAAGCACAGATACGCAGTATTTT. Full variable domain (missing parts from reference TRBV28 and TRBJ2-3): DVKVTQSSRYLVKRTGEKVFLECVQDMDHENMFWYRQDPGLGLRLIYFSYDVKMKEKGDIPEGYSVSREKKERFSLILESASTNQTSMYLCASSRGSTDTQYFGPGTRLTVL.